Listed below are T cell receptor beta chains from one sample, sequenced in a study of T cell responses to AZD1222 COVID-19 vaccine. Repertoires were generated with immunoSEQ multiplex PCR, while TCRdb's copy carries only in-frame clones and drops some. The sample holds 140,000 to 150,000 clones, about 92% seen once. Here the sequenced sample was peripheral blood, taken on day 0 of AZD1222 vaccination. The receptors come from an adult in good health. Both conserved end residues are part of each CDR3. The order of the fields is clone size, V gene, J gene, D gene, CDR3 protein, CDR3 DNA. The D gene is left open where the match is weak. For some rows the clone size is stated as once, few or many, or as a class when expanded; others skip it.

once,TRBV28,TRBJ1-1,TRBD1,CASSIRDSYMNTEAFF,TGTGCCAGCAGCATAAGGGACAGCTACATGAACACTGAAGCTTTCTTT
.,TRBV6-5,TRBJ2-7,TRBD1,CAANYLIGGHYEQYF,TGTGCCGCAAACTATCTGATAGGGGGCCACTACGAGCAGTACTTC
.,TRBV5-1,TRBJ1-2,.,CASSLVSANYGYTF,TGCGCCAGCAGCTTAGTATCTGCTAACTATGGCTACACCTTC
.,TRBV9,TRBJ2-1,.,CASSRRSDRNEQFF,TGTGCCAGCAGCAGGCGGTCCGACAGGAATGAGCAGTTCTTC
.,TRBV10-3,TRBJ1-2,.,CAISEETALLNYGYTF,TGTGCCATCAGTGAAGAGACAGCCCTTTTGAACTATGGCTACACCTTC
.,TRBV3-1/TRBV3-2,TRBJ1-2,.,CASSQANGYTF,TGTGCCAGCAGCCAGGCAAACGGTTACACCTTC
.,TRBV5-1,TRBJ2-2,.,CASSLDPSGELFF,TGCGCCAGCAGCTTGGATCCCTCGGGGGAGCTGTTTTTT
once,TRBV7-2,TRBJ1-1,TRBD1,CASSSRTGVTEAFF,TGTGCCAGCAGCTCCCGGACAGGGGTCACTGAAGCTTTCTTT
few,TRBV2,TRBJ2-7,TRBD2,CASSEMGGSHEQYF,TGTGCCAGCAGTGAAATGGGAGGGTCTCACGAGCAGTACTTC
.,TRBV30,TRBJ2-7,.,CAWDRGRGYEQYF,TGTGCCTGGGATCGGGGGAGAGGGTACGAGCAGTACTTC
.,TRBV19,TRBJ2-7,.,CASSSWGLAYEQYF,TGTGCCAGTAGTTCGTGGGGACTTGCCTACGAGCAGTACTTC
.,TRBV5-1,TRBJ1-3,.,CASSLGSSGNTIYF,TGCGCCAGCAGCTTGGGGAGCTCTGGAAACACCATATATTTT
few,TRBV7-9,TRBJ2-1,TRBD1,CASSSAQGGNEQFF,TGTGCCAGCAGCTCAGCACAGGGGGGCAATGAGCAGTTCTTC
once,TRBV7-9,TRBJ2-4,TRBD1,CASSPRGTGENIQYF,TGTGCCAGCAGCCCCCGAGGGACAGGGGAAAACATTCAGTACTTC
.,TRBV2,TRBJ1-5,.,CASSDRRGNQPQHF,TGTGCCAGCAGTGACAGAAGGGGGAATCAGCCCCAGCATTTT
.,TRBV4-3,TRBJ1-2,.,CASSQGEGYGYTF,TGCGCCAGCAGCCAAGGGGAGGGCTATGGCTACACCTTC
.,TRBV7-3,TRBJ2-5,TRBD1,CASSFVGTVNSETQYF,TGTGCCAGCAGCTTCGTCGGGACAGTCAATTCAGAGACCCAGTACTTC
.,TRBV7-6,TRBJ2-3,.,CASSLGADTQYF,TGTGCCAGCAGCTTAGGGGCAGATACGCAGTATTTT